The 15 T cell receptor beta chains presented below share a single source sample, sequenced in a study of control samples from healthy donors and cancer patients. The assay was immunoSEQ multiplex PCR, and TCRdb's table has in-frame clones only and misses some. This table holds about 160,000 clones, around 96% found once. Source material: blood. These receptors were collected from a woman between 25 and 40 years old in good health.

V is TRBV3-1 (or the pseudogene TRBV3-2) and J is TRBJ1-6; 9 bases agree with TRBD1. The CDR3 length is 17 residues. Germline loops: CDR1 LGHDT, CDR2 YNNKEL (reference sequence). J gave up 6 bases and V 0 bases, and 6 bases lay outside the gene matches. The CDR3 DNA is TGTGCCAGCAGCCAAGAGCTTTTGGGACAGGGTAATTCACCCCTCCACTTT. Amino acid sequence: CASSQELLGQGNSPLHF.

The chain uses TRBV11-1 and TRBJ1-1; 7 nucleotides line up with TRBD1. The CDR3 is 13 residues long. The J segment lost 3 bases and the V segment lost 6 bases, leaving 4 bases of the junction unmatched. CDR1 is SGHAT, CDR2 FQDESV, per germline (reference sequence). CDR3 residues: CASRGQRYTEAFF. The CDR3 nucleotides read TGTGCCAGCAGGGGACAGCGTTACACTGAAGCTTTCTTT.

The V and J genes are TRBV5-4 and TRBJ1-2, with TRBD1 matching 7 bases. Germline values: CDR1 SGHNT, CDR2 YYREEE (reference sequence). Trimming took 1 base from V and 8 from J; bases not matched to a gene: 8. This CDR3 comprises 14 residues. The CDR3 region is CASSLPRQGVGYTF. The CDR3 nucleotides read TGTGCCAGCAGCTTGCCCCGACAGGGAGTAGGCTACACCTTC.

The chain links TRBV5-4 to TRBJ2-6; D is perhaps TRBD1 (6 bases). The germline CDR1 and CDR2 sequences are SGHNT and YYREEE (reference sequence). V was cut by 0 bases and J by 4 bases, with 14 bases left in between. The CDR3 runs to 17 residues. CDR3 region: CASSLGGPQSGANVLTF. The CDR3 region has the DNA TGTGCCAGCAGCTTGGGGGGGCCCCAGTCCGGGGCCAACGTCCTGACTTTC.

The V gene is TRBV28, the J gene TRBJ2-3; 7 bases map to TRBD2. This CDR3 is built from 16 residues. The germline V gene has CDR1 MDHEN and CDR2 SYDVKM. After removal of 4 bases from V and 3 bases from J, the junction contained 10 bases not matched to a gene. CDR3 in DNA: TGTGCCAGCAGTTCCCTCGGCGGGAGTTTAACAGATACGCAGTATTTT. Residues: CASSSLGGSLTDTQYF.

The CDR3, as DNA: TGCGCCAGCAGCTTGGGTTGGCAGGGGGCTAAATCCTACGAGCAGTACTTC. Protein sequence: CASSLGWQGAKSYEQYF. The rearrangement uses TRBV5-1 and TRBJ2-7, with TRBD1 matching over 8 bases. CDR1 and CDR2 from the germline V gene are SGHRS and YFSETQ. Trimming took 0 bases from V and 1 from J; bases not matched to a gene: 9. The CDR3 contains 17 residues.

The rearrangement uses TRBV29-1 and TRBJ1-2, with a possible D match to TRBD1 (5 bases). This CDR3 spans 14 amino acids. Germline V gene lookup returns CDR1 SQVTM and CDR2 ANQGSEA. V lost 6 bases and J 3 bases, leaving 17 bases between the germline ends. CDR3 sequence: CSVKSGGKDYGYTF. CDR3 DNA sequence: TGCAGCGTGAAAAGCGGGGGAAAGGACTATGGCTACACCTTC.

V gene TRBV9 combines with J gene TRBJ1-2; the match to TRBD1 covers 11 bases. The junction had 2 bases not matched to a gene; V was cut back by 3 bases and J by 4 bases. The CDR3 totals 14 residues. Germline V gene lookup returns CDR1 SGDLS and CDR2 YYNGEE. The CDR3 nucleotides are TGTGCCAGCAGCGAGGGGACAGGGGGCTATGGCTACACCTTC. It encodes CASSEGTGGYGYTF.

The count of this clone is one. This chain joins TRBV11-2 and TRBJ1-1; 8 bases are a match to TRBD1. The CDR3 runs 15 residues. V lost 2 bases, J lost 8 bases, and 10 bases stayed unmatched. Germline V gene lookup returns CDR1 SGHAT and CDR2 FQNNGV. The CDR3 DNA sequence: TGTGCCAGCAGCTTATACGGCAGGGGGCTGAGGGAAGCTTTCTTT. This sequence encodes CASSLYGRGLREAFF.

This clone was counted once. The chain is built from TRBV6-5 and TRBJ1-2, with D perhaps matching TRBD1 (6 bases). The germline V and J ends were trimmed by 9 bases and 2 bases, with 13 bases remaining between them. The germline gives CDR1 MNHEY, CDR2 SVGAGI. The CDR3 has 13 residues. This CDR3 reads CASTQGYNYGYTF. The CDR3 DNA reads TGTGCCAGTACTCAGGGGTACAACTATGGCTACACCTTC.

The chain carries TRBV4-1 and TRBJ2-2; a weak D match, TRBD1 (5 bases). Germline loops: CDR1 MGHRA, CDR2 YSYEKL. CDR3 length: 13 residues. V was trimmed by 4 bases and J by 7 bases, leaving 10 bases between them. CDR3 bases: TGCGCCAGCAGCCCTTCAGGGTTCGGGGAGCTGTTTTTT. This sequence encodes CASSPSGFGELFF.

This clone was seen just once. The chain combines TRBV30 with TRBJ2-1, with D tentatively TRBD1 (6 bases). V lost 3 bases, J lost 7 bases, and 10 bases lay in between. CDR3 length equals 12 residues. Germline V gene data show CDR1 as GTSNPN and CDR2 as SVGIG (reference sequence). In DNA, the CDR3 is TGTGCCTGGAGCCAGAGGGGGAATGAGCAGTTCTTC. This sequence encodes CAWSQRGNEQFF.

The chain carries TRBV6-5 and TRBJ1-6; no definite D call. V lost 0 bases to trimming and J lost 7 bases, with 10 bases between them. CDR3 length: 15 amino acids. Germline V gene data show CDR1 as MNHEY and CDR2 as SVGAGI. The chain's CDR3 is CASSYSEVLNSPLHF. CDR3 nucleotides: TGTGCCAGCAGTTACTCTGAGGTCCTGAATTCACCCCTCCACTTT.

The gene calls are TRBV6-6 and TRBJ1-6, with D perhaps TRBD1 (6 bases). V shed 10 bases and J shed 5 bases, with 18 bases lying between them. The CDR3 runs to 15 residues. Germline V lookup: CDR1 MNHNY, CDR2 SVGAGI (reference sequence). The CDR3, as DNA: TGTGCCACCTCTTCCCAGGGGTCGGATAATTCACCCCTCCACTTT. Translating it yields CATSSQGSDNSPLHF.

The V call is TRBV4-2, the J call TRBJ1-5; 9 nucleotides line up with TRBD1. Germline CDR1 and CDR2: LGHNA and YNFKEQ. This CDR3 has 16 amino acids. The ends lost 1 base at V and 6 bases at J; junction bases unmatched: 7. CDR3 loop: CASSQGGQGIGQPQHF. The CDR3 bases are TGTGCCAGCAGCCAAGGGGGACAGGGAATTGGTCAGCCCCAGCATTTT.